These 27 T cell receptor beta chains originate from one sample sequenced in a study of blood T cell repertoires in COVID-19. Some clones are missing from TCRdb's copy, which holds only in-frame ones; the method was immunoSEQ multiplex PCR. The sample holds 220,000 or so clones, about four fifths seen once. The sequencing sample was made of peripheral blood. These receptor sequences come from a woman of 80 years or more with acute or convalescent COVID-19.

This clone was seen once. The chain recombines TRBV5-1 with TRBJ1-6, with no clear D. Germline V gene lookup returns CDR1 SGHRS and CDR2 YFSETQ. This CDR3 has 16 amino acids. V was pared by 4 bases and J by 7 bases, with 18 bases between. CDR3 nucleotides: TGCGCCAGCAGCAATGGACCGTTGGGAGGGAATTCACCCCTCCACTTT. It codes for CASSNGPLGGNSPLHF.

V is TRBV6-5 and J is TRBJ1-5; 8 bases line up with TRBD1. The V segment lost 5 bases and the J segment 3 bases; nucleotides outside the gene matches: 6. The CDR3 has 15 residues. CDR1 is MNHEY and CDR2 is SVGAGI in the germline V gene. CDR3 region: CASSIDRGINQPQHF. Written as DNA, the CDR3 is TGTGCCAGCAGTATTGACAGGGGTATCAATCAGCCCCAGCATTTT.

The J gene is TRBJ1-1, the V gene TRBV18, with 9 positions matching TRBD1. Per the germline V gene, CDR1 is KGHSH and CDR2 is LQKENI. V lost 2 bases, J lost 4 bases, and 2 bases stayed unmatched. CDR3 length: 14 amino acids. The CDR3 region has the DNA TGTGCCAGCTCACCAGGGACAGGGAGCACTGAAGCTTTCTTT. Protein sequence: CASSPGTGSTEAFF.

The V gene is TRBV11-2, the J gene TRBJ1-1, with D maybe TRBD1 (6 bases). CDR1 and CDR2 (germline): SGHAT, FQNNGV. The CDR3 has 15 amino acids. V lost 5 bases and J 6 bases, leaving 19 bases between the germline ends. CDR3 coding DNA: TGTGCCAGCAGCCAGTCGATAGACAGGTTGGCTGAAGCTTTCTTT. It is translated as CASSQSIDRLAEAFF.

The chain is built from TRBV5-5 and TRBJ1-3; tentative D call: TRBD1 (5 bases). The CDR3 contains 16 residues. Germline V gives CDR1 SGHKS, CDR2 YYEKEE (reference sequence). Trimming removed 0 bases from V and 1 base from J, with 11 bases in between. This CDR3 reads CASSLEGPFSGNTIYF. DNA for the CDR3: TGTGCCAGCAGCTTGGAGGGGCCTTTTTCTGGAAACACCATATATTTT.

In this sample, this clone turned up a few times. V and J are TRBV2 and TRBJ2-3; D gene unclear. Between the trimmed V and J ends, which lost 4 bases and 8 bases, there was a span of 7 bases. CDR1 and CDR2 (germline): SNHLY, FYNNEI. This CDR3 comprises 11 residues. The CDR3 region is CASSAIGTQYF. DNA of the CDR3: TGTGCCAGCAGTGCCATCGGTACGCAGTATTTT.

The chain carries TRBV3-1 (or the pseudogene TRBV3-2) and TRBJ2-5; no firm D call. Trimming took off 0 bases at V and 1 base at J, with 9 bases between the two ends. The CDR3 consists of 15 residues. The germline V gene has CDR1 LGHDT and CDR2 YNNKEL (reference sequence). The CDR3 loop is CASSQESTVQETQYF. The CDR3 DNA reads as TGTGCCAGCAGCCAAGAGTCCACAGTCCAAGAGACCCAGTACTTC.

This chain joins TRBV7-9 and TRBJ1-2; D might be TRBD1 (5 bases). This CDR3 contains 13 residues. CDR1 and CDR2 (germline): SEHNR, FQNEAQ (reference sequence). Trimming shortened V by 9 bases and J by 2 bases, and 13 bases separated the two germline ends. The CDR3 spells CASGGDQNYGYTF. CDR3 nucleotide sequence: TGTGCCAGTGGAGGGGATCAGAACTATGGCTACACCTTC.

The chain combines TRBV7-9 with TRBJ1-1, with D possibly TRBD1 on 5 matching bases. This CDR3 has 16 residues. V was cut by 0 bases and J by 1 base, with 12 bases left in between. The V gene's germline CDR1 is SEHNR and CDR2 FQNEAQ (reference sequence). CDR3 nucleotide sequence: TGTGCCAGCAGCTTAGCTGGCGGGGGGAGGAACACTGAAGCTTTCTTT. Its translation: CASSLAGGGRNTEAFF.

This chain uses TRBV19 with TRBJ1-1; D gene unclear. The germline gives CDR1 LNHDA, CDR2 SQIVND (reference sequence). The V end was cut by 9 bases, the J end by 6 bases, with 17 bases between. The length of the CDR3 is 13 residues. The CDR3 DNA is TGTGCCAGCATAAGCCAAGTCGAGGCTGAAGCTTTCTTT. Amino acids: CASISQVEAEAFF.

Notes on this clone: One junction end does not reproduce the germline sequence, and a read error may be involved. This chain joins TRBV5-5 and TRBJ2-7; possibly TRBD2 for D (6 bases). Germline loops: CDR1 SGHKS, CDR2 YYEKEE (reference sequence). The CDR3 has 16 amino acids. The CDR3 loop is CASSLQSGPSWTTSGF. In nucleotides, the CDR3 is TGTGCCAGCAGCTTGCAGTCAGGGCCGTCATGGACGACTAGTGGCTTC.

The CDR3, as DNA: TGTGCCAGCAGCTTAGACGGGGTAACAGATACGCAGTATTTT. Encoded protein: CASSLDGVTDTQYF. The rearrangement links TRBV7-8 to TRBJ2-3, with D possibly TRBD2 on 5 matching bases. Trimming pared 1 base from V and 3 bases from J, leaving 8 bases between. The CDR3 has 14 residues. Germline V gene sequence: CDR1 SGHVS, CDR2 FQNEAQ.

The J gene is TRBJ2-5, the V gene TRBV5-1; 10 bases are a match to TRBD2. Germline V gene sequence: CDR1 SGHRS, CDR2 YFSETQ. Trimming removed 4 bases from V and 5 bases from J; junction bases left unmatched: 5. This CDR3 is 14 amino acids long. CDR3 nucleotides: TGCGCCAGCAGCAGCGGGGGGGCCAGGGAGACCCAGTACTTC. Translated: CASSSGGARETQYF.

V and J are TRBV12-5 and TRBJ2-2; possible D gene TRBD2, 6 bases. The CDR3 runs 17 residues. CDR1 and CDR2 (germline): LGHNT, FRNRAP. V was shortened by 1 base and J by 3 bases, with 15 bases between the two germline ends. The CDR3 DNA reads TGTGCTAGTGGTTTGGAGGGGCTTTCGGGGGACACCGGGGAGCTGTTTTTT. Its translation: CASGLEGLSGDTGELFF.

V usage is TRBV12-3 or TRBV12-4 and J usage is TRBJ1-1, with D possibly being TRBD1 (6 bases). V lost 1 base and J 14 bases, leaving 17 bases between the germline ends. This CDR3 contains 13 residues. CDR3 sequence (DNA): TGTGCCAGCAGTTTAGACAGGGCCCGCGGTAAATTCTTT. Residues: CASSLDRARGKFF.

V and J are TRBV9 and TRBJ2-6, with 10 bases that match TRBD2. The length of the CDR3 is 18 residues. Germline lookup yields CDR1 SGDLS and CDR2 YYNGEE. V was pared by 4 bases and J by 0 bases, with 7 bases of the junction left unmatched. In DNA, the CDR3 is TGTGCCAGCAGCCCGGGACTAGCGTCGGGCTCTGGGGCCAACGTCCTGACTTTC. This encodes CASSPGLASGSGANVLTF.

The V gene is TRBV11-2, the J gene TRBJ2-3; D may be TRBD2 (6 bases). Germline V lookup: CDR1 SGHAT, CDR2 FQNNGV. This CDR3 contains 14 residues. Trimming pared 3 bases from V and 10 bases from J, leaving 17 bases between. DNA of the CDR3: TGTGCCAGCAGCTTTGCATCCACTAGCAGGTCGCAGTATTTT. This codes for CASSFASTSRSQYF.

V usage is TRBV9 and J usage is TRBJ1-6; D is possibly TRBD1 (5 bases). The V and J ends lost 0 bases and 0 bases respectively, with 7 bases between them. CDR3 length: 16 residues. CDR1 SGDLS and CDR2 YYNGEE come from the germline V gene. CDR3: CASSVGTPSYNSPLHF. Here the CDR3 DNA reads TGTGCCAGCAGCGTAGGGACACCCTCCTATAATTCACCCCTCCACTTT.

This clone was counted once. The chain combines TRBV5-1 with TRBJ1-4; unclear D gene. This CDR3 is 12 amino acids long. Germline CDR1 reads SGHRS; CDR2 reads YFSETQ. V lost 1 base and J 7 bases, leaving 5 bases between the germline ends. For the CDR3, the DNA is TGCGCCAGCAGCTTGCCAGGTGAAAAACTGTTTTTT. It translates to CASSLPGEKLFF.

The V and J genes are TRBV7-2 and TRBJ2-2; 8 bases match TRBD1. The CDR3 length is 15 residues. Germline V gene lookup returns CDR1 SGHTA and CDR2 FQGNSA. Trimming cost V 5 bases and J 5 bases; bases outside gene matches: 7. The CDR3 sequence is CASSTRTGSTGELFF. The CDR3 DNA sequence: TGTGCCAGCAGCACAAGGACAGGGTCGACCGGGGAGCTGTTTTTT.

The rearrangement links TRBV19 to TRBJ1-1; TRBD1 matches 10 bases. V dropped 2 bases and J dropped 4; count of bases not matched to a gene: 7. There are 16 residues in the CDR3. Germline V lookup: CDR1 LNHDA, CDR2 SQIVND (reference sequence). The CDR3 nucleotides read TGTGCCAGTAGTATAATGGCTGGACAGGGGGGCACTGAAGCTTTCTTT. Its translation is CASSIMAGQGGTEAFF. Based on the CDR3 plus reference TRBV19 and TRBJ1-1, the full variable domain is DGGITQSPKYLFRKEGQNVTLSCEQNLNHDAMYWYRQDPGQGLRLIYYSQIVNDFQKGDIAEGYSVSREKKESFPLTVTSAQKNPTAFYLCASSIMAGQGGTEAFFGQGTRLTVV.

This sequence joins TRBV9 and TRBJ1-5, with a possible D match to TRBD1 (5 bases). The V gene lost 3 bases and the J gene lost 9 bases, with 16 bases spanning the gap. CDR1 SGDLS and CDR2 YYNGEE come from the germline V gene. The CDR3 runs 14 residues. CDR3 DNA: TGTGCCAGCAGCGAGGCAGGGCGTTCGGGGCCCCAGCATTTT. The encoded protein is CASSEAGRSGPQHF.

This sequence joins TRBV15 and TRBJ2-7; possible D gene TRBD2, 7 bases. The CDR3 consists of 12 residues. Germline-derived CDR1 and CDR2 are LNHNV and YYDKDF (reference sequence). V lost 5 bases and J 7 bases, leaving 12 bases between the germline ends. This chain's CDR3 is CATSPGGAEQYF. For the CDR3, the DNA is TGTGCCACCAGCCCGGGGGGCGCGGAGCAGTACTTC.

The J gene is TRBJ2-3, the V gene TRBV21-1; the D call in the table, TRBD2, was not verified against the DNA. TRBV21-1 counts as a pseudogene. The CDR3 has 16 amino acids. DNA for the CDR3: TGTGCCAGCAGCAAAGGGGCGGGGGTTAGCACAGATACGCAGTATTTT. It is translated as CASSKGAGVSTDTQYF.

The chain joins TRBV3-1 (or the pseudogene TRBV3-2) to TRBJ1-6; D call uncertain. This CDR3 is built from 13 residues. Germline values: CDR1 LGHDT, CDR2 YNNKEL (reference sequence). With 5 bases removed from V and 7 bases from J, the gap between germline ends came to 9 bases. CDR3 in amino acids: CASSDTQNSPLHF. The CDR3 bases are TGTGCCAGCAGCGACACCCAAAATTCACCCCTCCACTTT.

The rearrangement joins TRBV3-1 (or the pseudogene TRBV3-2) to TRBJ1-1, with no clear D. Trimming took 2 bases from V and 0 from J, leaving 4 bases between them. CDR1 and CDR2 from the germline V gene are LGHDT and YNNKEL (reference sequence). The CDR3 contains 13 residues. The CDR3 is CASSQRMNTEAFF. The CDR3 bases are TGTGCCAGCAGCCAACGTATGAACACTGAAGCTTTCTTT.

This chain uses TRBV7-8 with TRBJ1-3; TRBD1 matches 10 bases. Trimming cost V 4 bases and J 2 bases; bases outside gene matches: 14. In germline, CDR1 is SGHVS, CDR2 FQNEAQ. This CDR3 comprises 19 residues. The CDR3 protein is CASSYLTLTGTGAGNTIYF. Written as DNA, the CDR3 is TGTGCCAGCAGCTATTTGACTTTAACCGGGACAGGGGCTGGAAACACCATATATTTT.